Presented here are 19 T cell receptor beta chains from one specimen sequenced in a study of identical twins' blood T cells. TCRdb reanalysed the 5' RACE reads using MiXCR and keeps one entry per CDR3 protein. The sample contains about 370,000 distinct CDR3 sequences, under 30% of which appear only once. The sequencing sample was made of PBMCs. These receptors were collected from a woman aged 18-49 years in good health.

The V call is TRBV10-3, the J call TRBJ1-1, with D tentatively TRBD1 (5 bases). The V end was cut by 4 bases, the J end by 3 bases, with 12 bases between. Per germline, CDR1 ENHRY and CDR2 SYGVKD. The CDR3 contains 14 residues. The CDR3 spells CAISAWDGDTEAFF. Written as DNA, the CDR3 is TGTGCCATCAGTGCCTGGGACGGCGACACTGAAGCTTTCTTT.

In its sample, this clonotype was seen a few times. The CDR3 DNA sequence: TGCAGCGTTGAAGTTATCGTAGGGACAGAGAACACTGAAGCTTTCTTT. Amino acids: CSVEVIVGTENTEAFF. The V call is TRBV29-1, the J call TRBJ1-1; 7 bases align to TRBD1. The CDR3 sequence is 16 residues long. Germline V lookup: CDR1 SQVTM, CDR2 ANQGSEA. J lost 1 base, V lost 1 base, and 9 bases had no gene match.

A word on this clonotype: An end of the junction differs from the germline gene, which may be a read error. CDR3 protein: CTSSLYEKLFF. Here the CDR3 DNA reads TGTACCAGCAGCTTATATGAAAAACTGTTTTTT. V usage is TRBV7-9 and J usage is TRBJ1-4; D not certain. From germline, CDR1 is SEHNR and CDR2 FQNEAQ (reference sequence). This CDR3 has 11 residues.

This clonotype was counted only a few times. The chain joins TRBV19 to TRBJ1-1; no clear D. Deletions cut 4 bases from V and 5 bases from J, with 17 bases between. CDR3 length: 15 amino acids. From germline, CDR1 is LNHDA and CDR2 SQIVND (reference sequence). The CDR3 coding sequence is TGTGCCAGTAGTAATTACCCCTTGTGGGGTACTGAAGCTTTCTTT. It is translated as CASSNYPLWGTEAFF.

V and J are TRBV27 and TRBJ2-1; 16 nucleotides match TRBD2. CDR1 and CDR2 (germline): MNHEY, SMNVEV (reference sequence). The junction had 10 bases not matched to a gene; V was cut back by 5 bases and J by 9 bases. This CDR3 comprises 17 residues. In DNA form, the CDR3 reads TGTGCCAGCAGTCGCCCTGCCGGGACTAGCGGGAGGGTTGAGCAGTTCTTC. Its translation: CASSRPAGTSGRVEQFF.

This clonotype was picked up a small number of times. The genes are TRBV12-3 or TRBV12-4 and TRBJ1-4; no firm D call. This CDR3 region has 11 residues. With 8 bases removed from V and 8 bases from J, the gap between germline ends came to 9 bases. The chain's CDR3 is CASGTLEKLFF. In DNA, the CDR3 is TGTGCCAGCGGAACCCTGGAAAAACTGTTTTTT.

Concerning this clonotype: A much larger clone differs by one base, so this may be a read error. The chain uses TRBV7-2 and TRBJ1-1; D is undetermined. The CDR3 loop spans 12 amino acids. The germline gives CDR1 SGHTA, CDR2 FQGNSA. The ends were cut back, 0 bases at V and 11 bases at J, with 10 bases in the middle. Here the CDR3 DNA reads TGTGCCAGCAGCTTAGCGTATGGCTGGGCTTTCTTT. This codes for CASSLAYGWAFF.

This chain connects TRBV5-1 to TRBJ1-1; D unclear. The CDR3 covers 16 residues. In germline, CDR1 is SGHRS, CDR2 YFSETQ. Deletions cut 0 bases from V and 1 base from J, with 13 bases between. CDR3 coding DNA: TGCGCCAGCAGCTTGGGGCCGGGGATGGAGAACACTGAAGCTTTCTTT. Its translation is CASSLGPGMENTEAFF.

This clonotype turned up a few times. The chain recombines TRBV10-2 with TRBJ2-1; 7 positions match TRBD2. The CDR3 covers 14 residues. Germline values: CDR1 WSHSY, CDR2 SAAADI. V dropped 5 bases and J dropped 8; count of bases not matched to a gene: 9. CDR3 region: CASSTSLSGDEQFF. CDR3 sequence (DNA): TGCGCCAGCAGTACCTCCTTAAGCGGGGATGAGCAGTTCTTC.

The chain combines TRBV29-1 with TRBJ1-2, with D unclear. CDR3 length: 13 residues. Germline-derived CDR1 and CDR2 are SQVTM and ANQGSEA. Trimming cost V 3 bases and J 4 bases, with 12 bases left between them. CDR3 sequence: CSVDSGVGYGYTF. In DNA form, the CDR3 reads TGCAGCGTTGATTCCGGGGTTGGCTATGGCTACACCTTC.

This chain's CDR3 is CASSFDRGQFYEQYF. DNA for the CDR3: TGTGCCAGCAGTTTTGACAGGGGGCAGTTTTACGAGCAGTACTTC. V is TRBV7-8 and J is TRBJ2-7; 10 bases fit TRBD1. The junction had 9 bases not matched to a gene; V was cut back by 6 bases and J by 4 bases. Germline V gene data show CDR1 as SGHVS and CDR2 as FQNEAQ. This CDR3 has 15 residues.

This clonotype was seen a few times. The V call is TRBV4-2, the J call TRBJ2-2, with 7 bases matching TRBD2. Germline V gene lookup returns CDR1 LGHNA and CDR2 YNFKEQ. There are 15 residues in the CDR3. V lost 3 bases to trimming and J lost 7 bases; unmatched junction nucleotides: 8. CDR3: CASSHPGPGGGELFF. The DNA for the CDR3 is TGTGCCAGCAGCCATCCCGGACCGGGAGGCGGGGAGCTGTTTTTT.

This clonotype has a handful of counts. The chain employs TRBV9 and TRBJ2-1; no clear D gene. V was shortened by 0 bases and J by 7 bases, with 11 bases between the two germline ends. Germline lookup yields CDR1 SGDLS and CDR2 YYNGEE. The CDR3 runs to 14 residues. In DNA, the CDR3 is TGTGCCAGCAGCGTAGACCTTTTGGGGAATGAGCAGTTCTTC. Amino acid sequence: CASSVDLLGNEQFF.

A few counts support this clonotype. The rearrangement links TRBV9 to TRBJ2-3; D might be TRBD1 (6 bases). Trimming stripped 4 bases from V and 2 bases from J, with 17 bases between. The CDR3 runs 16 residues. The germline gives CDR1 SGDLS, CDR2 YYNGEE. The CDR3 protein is CASSLTIRDNTDTQYF. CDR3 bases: TGTGCCAGCAGCTTAACAATCCGGGACAACACAGATACGCAGTATTTT.

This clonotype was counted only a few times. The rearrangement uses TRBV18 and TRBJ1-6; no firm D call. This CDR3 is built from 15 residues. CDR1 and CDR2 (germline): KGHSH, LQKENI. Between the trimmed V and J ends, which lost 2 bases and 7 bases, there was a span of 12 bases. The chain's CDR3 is CASSPGIEGNSPLHF. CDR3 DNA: TGTGCCAGCTCACCAGGGATAGAGGGAAATTCACCCCTCCACTTT.

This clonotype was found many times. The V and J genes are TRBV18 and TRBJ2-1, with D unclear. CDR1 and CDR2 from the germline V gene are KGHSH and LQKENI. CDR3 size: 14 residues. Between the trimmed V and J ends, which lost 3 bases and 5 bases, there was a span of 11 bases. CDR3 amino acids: CASSPLNKHNEQFF. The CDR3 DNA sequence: TGTGCCAGCTCACCCCTCAACAAGCACAATGAGCAGTTCTTC. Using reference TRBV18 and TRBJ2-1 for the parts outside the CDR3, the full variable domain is NAGVMQNPRHLVRRRGQEARLRCSPMKGHSHVYWYRQLPEEGLKFMVYLQKENIIDESGMPKERFSAEFPKEGPSILRIQQVVRGDSAAYFCASSPLNKHNEQFFGPGTRLTVL.

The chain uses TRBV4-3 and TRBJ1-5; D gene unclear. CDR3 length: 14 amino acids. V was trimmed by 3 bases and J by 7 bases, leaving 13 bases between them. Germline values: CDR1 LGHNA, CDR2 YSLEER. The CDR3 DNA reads TGCGCCAGCAGCCAGGAGGGAAATTTCCAGCCCCAGCATTTT. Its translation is CASSQEGNFQPQHF.

The CDR3 coding sequence is TGTGCCAGCAGCCAAGAAGGACGGGGAGACACTGAAGCTTTCTTT. Translation: CASSQEGRGDTEAFF. This sequence joins TRBV3-1 and TRBJ1-1, with D uncertain. V lost 0 bases and J 3 bases, leaving 11 bases between the germline ends. CDR1 and CDR2 (germline): LGHDT, YNNKEL (reference sequence). The CDR3 has 15 residues.

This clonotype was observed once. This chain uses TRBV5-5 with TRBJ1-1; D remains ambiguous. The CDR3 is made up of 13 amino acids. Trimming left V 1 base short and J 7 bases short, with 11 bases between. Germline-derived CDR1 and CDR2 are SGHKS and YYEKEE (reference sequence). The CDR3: CASSLFRGIEAFF. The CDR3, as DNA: TGTGCCAGCAGCTTGTTTCGGGGAATTGAAGCTTTCTTT. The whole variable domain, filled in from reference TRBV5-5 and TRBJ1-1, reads DAGVTQSPTHLIKTRGQQVTLRCSPISGHKSVSWYQQVLGQGPQFIFQYYEKEERGRGNFPDRFSARQFPNYSSELNVNALLLGDSALYLCASSLFRGIEAFFGQGTRLTVV.